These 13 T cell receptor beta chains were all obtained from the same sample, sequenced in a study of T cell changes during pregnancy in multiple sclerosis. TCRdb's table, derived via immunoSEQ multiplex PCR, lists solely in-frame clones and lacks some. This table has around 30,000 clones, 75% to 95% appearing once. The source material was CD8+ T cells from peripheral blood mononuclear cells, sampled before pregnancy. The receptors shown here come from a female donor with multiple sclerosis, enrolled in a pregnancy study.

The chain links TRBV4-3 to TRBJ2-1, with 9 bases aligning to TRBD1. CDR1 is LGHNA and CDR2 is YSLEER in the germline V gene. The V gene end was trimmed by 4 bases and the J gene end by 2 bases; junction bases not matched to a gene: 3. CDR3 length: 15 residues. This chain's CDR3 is CASSRDRAAYNEQFF. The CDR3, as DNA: TGCGCCAGCAGCCGGGACAGGGCAGCCTACAATGAGCAGTTCTTC.

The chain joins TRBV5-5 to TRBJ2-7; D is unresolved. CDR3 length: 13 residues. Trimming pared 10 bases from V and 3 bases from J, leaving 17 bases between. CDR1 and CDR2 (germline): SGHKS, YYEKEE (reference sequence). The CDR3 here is CASSWPGSYEQYF. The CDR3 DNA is TGTGCCTCCAGCTGGCCGGGTAGCTACGAGCAGTACTTC.

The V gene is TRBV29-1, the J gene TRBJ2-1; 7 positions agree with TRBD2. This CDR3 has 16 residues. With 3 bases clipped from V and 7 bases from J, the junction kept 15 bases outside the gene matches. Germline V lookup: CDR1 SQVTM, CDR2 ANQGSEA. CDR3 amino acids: CSVDDLTGGRVNEQFF. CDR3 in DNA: TGCAGCGTTGATGATCTTACGGGAGGAAGGGTAAATGAGCAGTTCTTC.

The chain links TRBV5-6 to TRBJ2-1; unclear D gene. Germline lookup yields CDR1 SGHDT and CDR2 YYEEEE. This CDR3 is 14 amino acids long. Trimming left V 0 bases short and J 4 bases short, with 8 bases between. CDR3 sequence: CASSLAVQYNEQFF. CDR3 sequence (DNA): TGTGCCAGCAGCTTGGCGGTACAGTACAATGAGCAGTTCTTC.

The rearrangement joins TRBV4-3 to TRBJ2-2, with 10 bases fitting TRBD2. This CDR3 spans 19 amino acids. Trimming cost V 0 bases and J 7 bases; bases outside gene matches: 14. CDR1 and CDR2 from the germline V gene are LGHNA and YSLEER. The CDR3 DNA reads TGCGCCAGCAGCCAAGATCGAGCGGGAGGGCCGTTGGTTGGCGGGGAGCTGTTTTTT. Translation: CASSQDRAGGPLVGGELFF.

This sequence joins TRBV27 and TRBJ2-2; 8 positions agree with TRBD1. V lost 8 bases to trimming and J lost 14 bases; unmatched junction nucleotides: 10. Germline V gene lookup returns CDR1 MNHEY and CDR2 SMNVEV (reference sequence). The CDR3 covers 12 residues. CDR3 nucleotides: TGTGCCAGCCGTGGGCCGGCAGGGGGCCTGTTTTTT. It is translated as CASRGPAGGLFF.

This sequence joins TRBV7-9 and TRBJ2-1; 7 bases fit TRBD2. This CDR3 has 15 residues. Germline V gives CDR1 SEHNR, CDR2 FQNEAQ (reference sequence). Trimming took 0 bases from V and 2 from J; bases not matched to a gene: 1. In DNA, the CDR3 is TGTGCCAGCAGCTTAGCGAGCGGGACCTACAATGAGCAGTTCTTC. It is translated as CASSLASGTYNEQFF.

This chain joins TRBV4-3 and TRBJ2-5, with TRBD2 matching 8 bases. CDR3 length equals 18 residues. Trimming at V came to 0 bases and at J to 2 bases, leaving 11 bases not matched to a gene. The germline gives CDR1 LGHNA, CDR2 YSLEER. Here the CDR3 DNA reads TGCGCCAGCAGCCAAGAAGTGGATGTAGCGGGAATTCAAGAGACCCAGTACTTC. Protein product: CASSQEVDVAGIQETQYF.

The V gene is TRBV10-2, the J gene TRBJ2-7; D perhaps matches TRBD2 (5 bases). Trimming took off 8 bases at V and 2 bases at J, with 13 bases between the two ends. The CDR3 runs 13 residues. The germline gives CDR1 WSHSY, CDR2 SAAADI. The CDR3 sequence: CASLGGRTYEQYF. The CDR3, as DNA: TGCGCCAGCTTAGGCGGGCGTACCTACGAGCAGTACTTC.

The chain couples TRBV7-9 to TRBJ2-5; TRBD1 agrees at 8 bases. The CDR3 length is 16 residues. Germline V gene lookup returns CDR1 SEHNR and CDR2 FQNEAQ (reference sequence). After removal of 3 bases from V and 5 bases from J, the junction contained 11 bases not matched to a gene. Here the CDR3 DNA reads TGTGCCAGCAGCTTCGTCCGACAGGGGAAGGTTGAGACCCAGTACTTC. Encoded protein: CASSFVRQGKVETQYF.

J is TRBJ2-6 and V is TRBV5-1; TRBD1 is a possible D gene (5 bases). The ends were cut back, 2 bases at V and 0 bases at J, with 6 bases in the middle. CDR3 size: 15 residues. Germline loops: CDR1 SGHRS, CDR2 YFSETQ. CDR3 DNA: TGCGCCAGCAGCTTAGACAGCTCTGGGGCCAACGTCCTGACTTTC. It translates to CASSLDSSGANVLTF.

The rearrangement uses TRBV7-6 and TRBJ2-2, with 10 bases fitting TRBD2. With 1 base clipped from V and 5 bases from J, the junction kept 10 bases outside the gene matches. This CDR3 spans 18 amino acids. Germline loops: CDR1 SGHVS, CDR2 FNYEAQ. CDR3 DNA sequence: TGTGCCAGCAGCTTAGAGGCTAGCGGGAGCGGGGGAACCGGGGAGCTGTTTTTT. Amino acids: CASSLEASGSGGTGELFF.

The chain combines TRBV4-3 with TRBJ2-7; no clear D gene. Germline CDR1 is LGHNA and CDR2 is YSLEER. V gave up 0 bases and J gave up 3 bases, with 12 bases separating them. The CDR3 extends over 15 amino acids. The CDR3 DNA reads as TGCGCCAGCAGCCAAGATCGGCAGGAAGGCTACGAGCAGTACTTC. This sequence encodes CASSQDRQEGYEQYF.